This is a list of T cell receptor beta chains from one sample in a study of T cell responses to AZD1222 COVID-19 vaccine. Repertoires were generated with immunoSEQ multiplex PCR, while TCRdb's copy carries only in-frame clones and drops some. The data show some 96,000 clones, more than 70% seen once. The source was peripheral blood, collected on day 0 of MenACWY control vaccination. The source of these receptors is an adult in good health. The CDR3 runs from the conserved cysteine through the conserved F or W. Each record gives: D gene, J gene, V gene, clone size, CDR3 DNA, CDR3 protein. The D gene is left open where the match is weak. Not all rows give a size; the values are once, few, many and, for expanded clones, a class.

. TRBJ1-6 TRBV28 . TGTGCCAGCAGTCCCCGGCGGTCTGCTTCACCCCTCCACTTT CASSPRRSASPLHF
. TRBJ1-2 TRBV7-6 . TGTGCCAGCAGCTCCCGGGACGGAGGGTCCTATGGCTACACCTTC CASSSRDGGSYGYTF
. TRBJ2-7 TRBV2 . TGTGCCAGCAGTGAAGCGCGACAGTTGGTGTACGAGCAGTACTTC CASSEARQLVYEQYF
. TRBJ2-3 TRBV5-1 once TGCGCCAGCAGCGTTGAGGGGCACCTAAAGGATACGCAGTATTTT CASSVEGHLKDTQYF
. TRBJ1-3 TRBV2 . TGTGCCAGCAGTGACGCGGGCGGGCCCATGTCTGGAAACACCATATATTTT CASSDAGGPMSGNTIYF
TRBD1 TRBJ1-2 TRBV15 . TGTGCCACCAGCAGACTAGGACAGGGGTATGGCTACACCTTC CATSRLGQGYGYTF
. TRBJ1-5 TRBV19 few TGTGCCTCTTATCGAGGGGTCGGCAATCAGCCCCAGCATTTT CASYRGVGNQPQHF
. TRBJ1-5 TRBV5-5 . TGTGCCAGCAGCTTGGTAGGGGATAGCAATCAGCCCCAGCATTTT CASSLVGDSNQPQHF
TRBD1 TRBJ2-7 TRBV30 . TGTGCCTGCGGCAGGGGGCTTTCCGACGAGCAGTACTTC CACGRGLSDEQYF
. TRBJ2-7 TRBV15 . TGTGCCACCAGCAGAGCACCCGGGACCCCCGGAAGGTACGAGCAGTACTTC CATSRAPGTPGRYEQYF
TRBD1 TRBJ1-3 TRBV9 . TGTGCCAGCAGCGAGGGGACAGGGGTTGGAAACACCATATATTTT CASSEGTGVGNTIYF
. TRBJ2-1 TRBV4-1 . TGCGCCAGCAGCCAAAGCCTGGCGTACGTCAGTGTCAATGAGCAGTTCTTC CASSQSLAYVSVNEQFF
. TRBJ1-5 TRBV28 . TGTGCCAGCAGTTTCGGGAGGCAGCCCCAGCATTTT CASSFGRQPQHF
. TRBJ1-5 TRBV5-1 . TGCGCCAGCAGTGCAGGGGATAATCAGCCCCAGCATTTT CASSAGDNQPQHF
. TRBJ2-7 TRBV7-2 . TGTGCCAGCAGCTTAGGGGGGCAGGGGTACGAGCAGTACTTC CASSLGGQGYEQYF
. TRBJ1-4 TRBV18 . TGTGCCAGCTCACCACGGTATGCAACTAATGAAAAACTGTTTTTT CASSPRYATNEKLFF
TRBD1 TRBJ1-2 TRBV6-5 few TGTGCCAGCAGTTACTCCCGGACAGGGGGTGGCTATGGCTACACCTTC CASSYSRTGGGYGYTF
TRBD2 TRBJ2-1 TRBV9 . TGTGCCAGCAGCGTAGGAGATAGCGGGGGCTCCTACAATGAGCAGTTCTTC CASSVGDSGGSYNEQFF
TRBD1 TRBJ1-4 TRBV6-5 . TGTGCCAGCAGTTACACGGGACAGGTTGGAAAACTGTTTTTT CASSYTGQVGKLFF
. TRBJ2-6 TRBV9 . TGTGCCAGCAGCCCCTGGGGAGCGCTCGACTCTGGGGCCAACGTCCTGACTTTC CASSPWGALDSGANVLTF
. TRBJ1-1 TRBV24-1 . TGTGCCACCAGTGACCCCGCGGAGGATAGTGAAGCTTTCTTT CATSDPAEDSEAFF
. TRBJ2-6 TRBV5-1 . TGCGCCAGCAGTCCAGCCAGCTCTGGGGCCAACGTCCTGACTTTC CASSPASSGANVLTF
. TRBJ1-4 TRBV28 . TGTGCCAGCAGTGGGCCTAATGAAAAACTGTTTTTT CASSGPNEKLFF
. TRBJ2-3 TRBV5-4 few TGTGCCAGCAGCGAAAAACTACTAGTGTGGTCAGATACGCAGTATTTT CASSEKLLVWSDTQYF
. TRBJ1-4 TRBV12-3/TRBV12-4 . TGTGCCAGCAGCCGACATGAAAAACTGTTTTTT CASSRHEKLFF
TRBD1 TRBJ2-1 TRBV2 . TGTGCCAGCAGGACGGACAGGGGGGTTGGTGAGCAGTTCTTC CASRTDRGVGEQFF
TRBD1 TRBJ2-6 TRBV28 . TGTGCCAGCAGTTTATGGGGAATGGTCTTTGCAGGGACAGCTGGGGCCAACGTCCTGACTTTC CASSLWGMVFAGTAGANVLTF
. TRBJ2-2 TRBV18 . TGTGCCAGCTCACCTACTGTTGCGGACACCGGGGAGCTGTTTTTT CASSPTVADTGELFF
TRBD2 TRBJ2-5 TRBV10-3 . TGTGCCATCAGTCCGGGACTAGCTTCGCAAGAGACCCAGTACTTC CAISPGLASQETQYF
. TRBJ2-5 TRBV2 . TGTGCCAGCAGTGTAGCGTACCAAGAGACCCAGTACTTC CASSVAYQETQYF
TRBD1 TRBJ1-1 TRBV5-5 . TGTGCCAGCAGCCGAGGGCCAGGGGGCAGCGGCACTGAAGCTTTCTTT CASSRGPGGSGTEAFF
. TRBJ2-3 TRBV7-2 . TGTGCCAGCAGCTTAGTTGGTGCAGATACGCAGTATTTT CASSLVGADTQYF
TRBD1 TRBJ1-5 TRBV6-5 once TGTGCCAGCAATTACCGGGACAGCTTTCAGCATTTT CASNYRDSFQHF
. TRBJ2-7 TRBV3-1/TRBV3-2 . TGTGCCAGCAGCCAGGAGGGGGAGCAGTACTTC CASSQEGEQYF
TRBD2 TRBJ2-7 TRBV10-3 . TGTGCCATCAGTGAGTCTGGGACTAGATACGAGCAGTACTTC CAISESGTRYEQYF
. TRBJ2-3 TRBV7-8 . TGTGCCAGCAGCTTATTCGCTGTGCGGGGTAACACAGATACGCAGTATTTT CASSLFAVRGNTDTQYF
. TRBJ2-2 TRBV28 . TGTGCCAGCACCCTCGGGAACACCGGGGAGCTGTTTTTT CASTLGNTGELFF
TRBD1 TRBJ2-2 TRBV11-3 . TGTGCCAGCAGCACAACAGGGGGATTGACCGGGGAGCTGTTTTTT CASSTTGGLTGELFF
TRBD2 TRBJ2-3 TRBV5-1 . TGCGCCAGCAGCTTAAGCGGGGTTAGCACAGATACGCAGTATTTT CASSLSGVSTDTQYF
TRBD1 TRBJ2-7 TRBV18 . TGTGCCAGCTCACCGACCCCAGGGACAGGAGATTCCTACGAGCAGTACTTC CASSPTPGTGDSYEQYF
. TRBJ2-3 TRBV12-3/TRBV12-4 . TGTGCCAGCAGTTTGGGGGTCGGTACGCAGTATTTT CASSLGVGTQYF